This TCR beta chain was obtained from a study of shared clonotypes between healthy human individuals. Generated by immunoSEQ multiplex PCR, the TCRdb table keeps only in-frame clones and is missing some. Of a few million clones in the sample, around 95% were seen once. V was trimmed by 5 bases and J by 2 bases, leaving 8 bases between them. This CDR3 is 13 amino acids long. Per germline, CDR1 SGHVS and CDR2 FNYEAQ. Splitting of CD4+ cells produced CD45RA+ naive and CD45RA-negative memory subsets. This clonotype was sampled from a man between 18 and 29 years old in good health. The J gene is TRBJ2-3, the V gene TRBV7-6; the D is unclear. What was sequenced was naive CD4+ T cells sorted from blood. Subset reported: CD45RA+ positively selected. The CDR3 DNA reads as TGTGCCAGCAGCAAAGGCCCCACAGATACGCAGTATTTT. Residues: CASSKGPTDTQYF.